The 30 T cell receptor beta chains below come from one sample, sequenced in a study of CD8+CD57+ T cells in acquired aplastic anemia. The TCR beta profiling, which covered VDJ combination and CDR3 sequence, was carried out using genomic DNA as the template. A single record per CDR3 protein comes from TCRdb applying MiXCR to the reads. Of around 200,000 distinct CDR3 sequences in the sample, around 60% were seen once. The sequenced sample consisted of sorted CD4+, CD8+, or CD8+CD57+ T cells (not recorded which) from PBMCs. The receptors were gathered from a human donor in good health.

CDR3 region: CSVAKGQGHEQYF. In DNA, the CDR3 is TGCAGCGTTGCTAAGGGACAGGGCCACGAGCAGTACTTC. The rearrangement uses TRBV29-1 and TRBJ2-7; 9 nucleotides agree with TRBD1. Losses at the gene ends were 4 bases for V and 5 bases for J; bases not matched to a gene: 6. The CDR3 runs 13 residues. Germline V CDR1 and CDR2: SQVTM, ANQGSEA.

This sequence joins TRBV7-9 and TRBJ2-7, with TRBD1 matching 8 bases. This CDR3 has 15 amino acids. CDR1 and CDR2 (germline): SEHNR, FQNEAQ (reference sequence). The J segment lost 0 bases and the V segment lost 4 bases, leaving 5 bases of the junction unmatched. The CDR3 here is CASSSGQGYSYEQYF. The CDR3 DNA follows: TGTGCCAGCAGCTCCGGACAGGGCTACTCCTACGAGCAGTACTTC.

Concerning this clonotype itself: A read error is possible here, since a much larger clone lies one base away. The rearrangement joins TRBV5-5 to TRBJ2-2, with D perhaps TRBD1 (6 bases). The CDR3 spans 15 residues. CDR1 and CDR2 from the germline V gene are SGHKS and YYEKEE (reference sequence). Here the CDR3 DNA reads TGTGCCAGCAGGCCCGGGACACCGAACACCGCGGAGCTGTTTTTT. It yields the protein CASRPGTPNTAELFF. Drawing the rest from reference TRBV5-5 and TRBJ2-2, the complete variable domain is DAGVTQSPTHLIKTRGQQVTLRCSPISGHKSVSWYQQVLGQGPQFIFQYYEKEERGRGNFPDRFSARQFPNYSSELNVNALLLGDSALYLCASRPGTPNTAELFFGEGSRLTVL.

The V and J genes are TRBV5-1 and TRBJ2-5; 8 nucleotides line up with TRBD1. This CDR3 region has 16 residues. V dropped 4 bases and J dropped 5; count of bases not matched to a gene: 13. Germline lookup yields CDR1 SGHRS and CDR2 YFSETQ. CDR3 nucleotide sequence: TGCGCCAGCAGCAAGACAGGGGCCCCACGGACGGAGACCCAGTACTTC. Translation gives CASSKTGAPRTETQYF.

CDR3 amino acids: CASSTLLAGGILAKNIQYF. Here the CDR3 DNA reads TGTGCCAGTAGTACCCTCCTGGCAGGGGGAATCCTAGCCAAAAACATTCAGTACTTC. The rearrangement uses TRBV19 and TRBJ2-4; 7 positions agree with TRBD1. Germline V CDR1 and CDR2: LNHDA, SQIVND (reference sequence). V gave up 4 bases and J gave up 0 bases; unmatched junction bases: 15. The CDR3 is 19 amino acids.

The rearrangement links TRBV19 to TRBJ1-6; 7 bases match TRBD1. J was trimmed by 10 bases and V by 7 bases; bases with no gene match: 4. Germline V gene lookup returns CDR1 LNHDA and CDR2 SQIVND (reference sequence). The CDR3 extends over 12 amino acids. CDR3: CASNTGESPLHF. The CDR3 region has the DNA TGTGCCAGTAATACAGGGGAGTCACCCCTCCACTTT.

This clonotype has only a few counts. Without the conserved terminal phenylalanine or tryptophan, this CDR3 likely stems from a read error. The DNA is left out, because the CDR3 cannot be placed on it with certainty; the CDR3 is given as TCRdb lists it. The chain combines TRBV27 with TRBJ2-3; TRBD2, the table's D call, lacks a check against the DNA. The CDR3 comprises 8 residues, both ends counted. Germline V CDR1 and CDR2: MNHEY, SMNVEV (reference sequence). CDR3 sequence: CASSLLAG.

This clonotype has a count of ten or more. This chain joins TRBV29-1 and TRBJ2-7; the match to TRBD2 covers 10 bases. V shed 5 bases, J shed 4 bases, and the junction held 11 bases outside the gene matches. The CDR3 totals 15 residues. Germline V lookup: CDR1 SQVTM, CDR2 ANQGSEA. The CDR3, as DNA: TGCAGCGTTCGTCTAGCGGGAGTCACATTGTACGAGCAGTACTTC. This codes for CSVRLAGVTLYEQYF.

This clonotype occurred many times. The V call is TRBV7-9, the J call TRBJ2-5, with TRBD2 matching over 10 bases. CDR1 and CDR2 (germline): SEHNR, FQNEAQ (reference sequence). The CDR3 has 14 amino acids. The V gene end was trimmed by 8 bases and the J gene end by 1 base; junction bases not matched to a gene: 4. The CDR3 nucleotides are TGTGCCAGCGGGGCTAGCGGGGGCCAAGAGACCCAGTACTTC. It yields the protein CASGASGGQETQYF.

This clonotype was seen a handful of times. The rearrangement uses TRBV12-3 or TRBV12-4 and TRBJ2-7; 8 bases are a match to TRBD1. The trim removed 6 bases at V and 3 bases at J, leaving 16 bases unmatched. This CDR3 has 17 residues. The CDR3 sequence is CASSPPLWTGSFYEQYF. Written as DNA, the CDR3 is TGTGCCAGCAGCCCCCCCTTATGGACAGGGAGTTTCTACGAGCAGTACTTC.

This clonotype was found many times. The chain has TRBV7-6 and TRBJ1-5; weak D call: TRBD1 (5 bases). Germline CDR1 and CDR2: SGHVS and FNYEAQ. The CDR3 extends over 14 amino acids. V gave up 3 bases and J gave up 6 bases, with 12 bases separating them. The CDR3 DNA reads TGTGCCAGCAGCTTCTCAGGGTGGGGTCAGCCCCAGCATTTT. Translation: CASSFSGWGQPQHF. Drawing the rest from reference TRBV7-6 and TRBJ1-5, the complete variable domain is GAGVSQSPRYKVTKRGQDVALRCDPISGHVSLYWYRQALGQGPEFLTYFNYEAQQDKSGLPNDRFSAERPEGSISTLTIQRTEQRDSAMYRCASSFSGWGQPQHFGDGTRLSIL.

Ten or more counts support this clonotype. This CDR3 reads CASSWGDSGANVLTF. In DNA, the CDR3 is TGTGCCAGCAGCTGGGGGGATTCTGGGGCCAACGTCCTGACTTTC. The chain recombines TRBV5-8 with TRBJ2-6; tentatively, D is TRBD2 (6 bases). CDR1 and CDR2 from the germline V gene are SGHTS and YDEGEE. The germline V and J ends were trimmed by 3 bases and 1 base, with 8 bases remaining between them. This CDR3 is built from 15 residues.

The chain employs TRBV19 and TRBJ1-2; D gene unclear. The germline CDR1 and CDR2 sequences are LNHDA and SQIVND (reference sequence). This CDR3 spans 14 amino acids. The V end lost 8 bases, the J end lost 1 base, and 14 bases lay between the germline ends. The CDR3 region has the DNA TGTGCCAGTTCCCCTCCCGGGGTTAACTATGGCTACACCTTC. Its translation is CASSPPGVNYGYTF.

This clonotype has a handful of counts. This sequence joins TRBV20-1 and TRBJ1-1, with TRBD1 matching 7 bases. This CDR3 has 14 residues. The germline V gene has CDR1 DFQATT and CDR2 SNEGSKA (reference sequence). V gave up 0 bases and J gave up 5 bases; unmatched junction bases: 6. CDR3 protein: CSARDEGAVTEAFF. The CDR3 DNA reads TGCAGTGCTAGAGACGAGGGGGCAGTTACTGAAGCTTTCTTT.

The rearrangement uses TRBV2 and TRBJ1-6, with a possible D match to TRBD1 (5 bases). Between the trimmed V and J ends, which lost 8 bases and 10 bases, there was a span of 12 bases. CDR3 size: 12 residues. CDR1 and CDR2 from the germline V gene are SNHLY and FYNNEI. The CDR3 region has the DNA TGTGCCAGCTGGGCCGGGGGGTCACCCCTCCACTTT. Encoded protein: CASWAGGSPLHF. The full variable domain, in which reference TRBV2 and TRBJ1-6 provide the parts outside the CDR3, is EPEVTQTPSHQVTQMGQEVILRCVPISNHLYFYWYRQILGQKVEFLVSFYNNEISEKSEIFDDQFSVERPDGSNFTLKIRSTKLEDSAMYFCASWAGGSPLHFGNGTRLTVT.

V and J are TRBV15 and TRBJ2-2, with TRBD2 as a possible D gene (5 bases). V was clipped by 1 base and J by 7 bases, with 7 bases between them. Germline loops: CDR1 LNHNV, CDR2 YYDKDF (reference sequence). The length of the CDR3 is 13 residues. CDR3 in DNA: TGTGCCACCAGCAGAGTTCGGGACGGGGAGCTGTTTTTT. Its translation: CATSRVRDGELFF. The variable domain in full, with the rest retrieved from reference TRBV15 and TRBJ2-2, is DAMVIQNPRYQVTQFGKPVTLSCSQTLNHNVMYWYQQKSSQAPKLLFHYYDKDFNNEADTPDNFQSRRPNTSFCFLDIRSPGLGDTAMYLCATSRVRDGELFFGEGSRLTVL.

This chain joins TRBV24-1 and TRBJ2-3; D call uncertain. In germline, CDR1 is KGHDR, CDR2 SFDVKD. The V end was cut by 4 bases, the J end by 4 bases, with 14 bases between. CDR3 size: 15 residues. The CDR3 is CATSDARTVPDTQYF. CDR3 bases: TGTGCCACCAGTGACGCGAGGACGGTCCCAGATACGCAGTATTTT.

Comments on this clonotype: The junction departs from the called germline gene at one end, perhaps through a read error. V is TRBV7-9 and J is TRBJ1-6; TRBD1 matches 7 bases. The CDR3 is 15 residues long. CDR1 is SEHNR, CDR2 FQNEAQ, per germline (reference sequence). CDR3 DNA sequence: TGTGCCAGCAGCTTAGGGGCGGCACAGGGGTCACTCCTCCACTTT. This encodes CASSLGAAQGSLLHF.

This chain uses TRBV7-9 with TRBJ1-1; no definite D call. CDR1 SEHNR and CDR2 FQNEAQ come from the germline V gene (reference sequence). The CDR3 length is 14 residues. Deletions cut 1 base from V and 1 base from J, with 7 bases between. The CDR3 region has the DNA TGTGCCAGCAGCTTAGACACAGCGAACACTGAAGCTTTCTTT. Amino acids: CASSLDTANTEAFF.

The rearrangement joins TRBV19 to TRBJ1-2; D gene uncertain. The CDR3 runs 14 residues. Germline lookup yields CDR1 LNHDA and CDR2 SQIVND (reference sequence). V was cut by 5 bases and J by 4 bases, with 14 bases left in between. The CDR3, as DNA: TGTGCCAGTAGTGTAGGCCTCGCCGTCTATGGCTACACCTTC. Encoded protein: CASSVGLAVYGYTF.

The chain recombines TRBV7-2 with TRBJ2-7; 8 nucleotides align to TRBD2. The CDR3 is 14 amino acids. The ends lost 4 bases at V and 3 bases at J; junction bases unmatched: 5. The germline CDR1 and CDR2 sequences are SGHTA and FQGNSA. CDR3 residues: CASSSTSADYEQYF. CDR3 bases: TGTGCCAGCAGCTCGACTAGCGCGGACTACGAGCAGTACTTC.

This clonotype appeared a few times. This chain uses TRBV3-1 with TRBJ1-3; D gene unclear. Germline CDR1 is LGHDT and CDR2 is YNNKEL (reference sequence). V dropped 4 bases and J dropped 0 bases, with 10 bases sitting between them. There are 15 residues in the CDR3. CDR3 sequence reads: CASSPEGPSGNTIYF. As DNA, the CDR3 is TGTGCCAGCAGCCCCGAGGGCCCCTCTGGAAACACCATATATTTT.

This clonotype was counted at least ten times. This chain uses TRBV20-1 with TRBJ1-5, with D perhaps TRBD1 (5 bases). V lost 1 base, J lost 16 bases, and 17 bases lay in between. The CDR3 consists of 12 residues. Germline V lookup: CDR1 DFQATT, CDR2 SNEGSKA (reference sequence). This chain's CDR3 is CSARVAGGDPHF. Written as DNA, the CDR3 is TGCAGTGCTAGAGTGGCCGGGGGGGACCCTCATTTT.

V usage is TRBV15 and J usage is TRBJ1-2; tentatively, D is TRBD1 (5 bases). The CDR3 spans 17 residues. From germline, CDR1 is LNHNV and CDR2 YYDKDF (reference sequence). V lost 3 bases, J lost 4 bases, and 21 bases lay in between. CDR3: CATSSPNYPRGSYGYTF. CDR3 DNA sequence: TGTGCCACCAGCAGTCCCAATTATCCCCGGGGGAGCTATGGCTACACCTTC.

The rearrangement links TRBV2 to TRBJ2-5; D not resolved. V shed 4 bases and J shed 4 bases, with 10 bases lying between them. The CDR3 has 13 amino acids. Germline CDR1 SNHLY, CDR2 FYNNEI. Here the CDR3 reads CASSAPAPETQYF. The CDR3 nucleotides are TGTGCCAGCAGTGCCCCGGCACCAGAGACCCAGTACTTC.

CDR3 loop: CRASGDTQYF. Written as DNA, the CDR3 is TGCAGGGCGAGCGGAGATACGCAGTATTTT. This chain joins TRBV20-1 and TRBJ2-3; tentative D call: TRBD2 (5 bases). Germline V lookup: CDR1 DFQATT, CDR2 SNEGSKA (reference sequence). This CDR3 has 10 amino acids.

The gene calls are TRBV29-1 and TRBJ1-1; no clear D gene. This CDR3 comprises 14 residues. Germline CDR1 and CDR2: SQVTM and ANQGSEA. V lost 4 bases to trimming and J lost 2 bases, with 14 bases between them. Here the CDR3 DNA reads TGCAGCGTTGGCTTCGAGACCGATAACACTGAAGCTTTCTTT. As protein: CSVGFETDNTEAFF.

The sample holds many counts of this clonotype. CDR3 sequence reads: CASSGGDIGSYGYTF. CDR3 in DNA: TGTGCCAGCAGCGGGGGGGACATTGGAAGCTATGGCTACACCTTC. This chain connects TRBV7-9 to TRBJ1-2, with a possible D match to TRBD1 (6 bases). The germline V gene encodes CDR1 SEHNR and CDR2 FQNEAQ (reference sequence). V gave up 5 bases and J gave up 4 bases, with 17 bases separating them. The CDR3 sequence is 15 residues long.

This clonotype was picked up many times. The rearrangement links TRBV20-1 to TRBJ1-4; D gene unclear. The CDR3 extends over 12 amino acids. The V gene lost 6 bases and the J gene lost 7 bases, with 12 bases spanning the gap. Germline CDR1 is DFQATT and CDR2 is SNEGSKA (reference sequence). This CDR3 reads CSAREGSEKLFF. CDR3 coding DNA: TGCAGTGCCCGGGAAGGATCTGAAAAACTGTTTTTT.

This clonotype came up once. The chain carries TRBV20-1 and TRBJ2-7, with 7 bases lining up with TRBD1. The CDR3 runs to 14 residues. Germline assignment: CDR1 DFQATT and CDR2 SNEGSKA (reference sequence). Trimming at V came to 3 bases and at J to 3 bases, leaving 8 bases not matched to a gene. CDR3 sequence: CSASWPGGDYEQYF. As DNA, the CDR3 is TGCAGTGCTAGTTGGCCAGGGGGTGACTACGAGCAGTACTTC.